The entry that follows covers one TCR beta chain sequence. The CDR3 length is 18 residues. Germline V lookup: CDR1 SEHNR, CDR2 FQNEAQ (reference sequence). J lost 2 bases, V lost 4 bases, and 11 bases had no gene match. This sample stems from a study of blood T cell repertoires in COVID-19. TCRdb keeps only in-frame clones here, not all; method: immunoSEQ multiplex PCR. This sample has approximately 140,000 clones, with approximately 87% found just once. This sequence originates from an older man with acute or convalescent COVID-19. The J gene is TRBJ2-3, the V gene TRBV7-9; the match to TRBD2 covers 11 bases. The sample was peripheral blood. The DNA of the CDR3 is TGTGCCAGCAGCTCCCCTCGGGTAGCGGGAGGGACCACAGATACGCAGTATTTT. It encodes CASSSPRVAGGTTDTQYF. The entire variable domain, with the rest obtained from reference TRBV7-9 and TRBJ2-3, is as follows: DTGVSQNPRHKITKRGQNVTFRCDPISEHNRLYWYRQTLGQGPEFLTYFQNEAQLEKSRLLSDRFSAERPKGSFSTLEIQRTEQGDSAMYLCASSSPRVAGGTTDTQYFGPGTRLTVL.